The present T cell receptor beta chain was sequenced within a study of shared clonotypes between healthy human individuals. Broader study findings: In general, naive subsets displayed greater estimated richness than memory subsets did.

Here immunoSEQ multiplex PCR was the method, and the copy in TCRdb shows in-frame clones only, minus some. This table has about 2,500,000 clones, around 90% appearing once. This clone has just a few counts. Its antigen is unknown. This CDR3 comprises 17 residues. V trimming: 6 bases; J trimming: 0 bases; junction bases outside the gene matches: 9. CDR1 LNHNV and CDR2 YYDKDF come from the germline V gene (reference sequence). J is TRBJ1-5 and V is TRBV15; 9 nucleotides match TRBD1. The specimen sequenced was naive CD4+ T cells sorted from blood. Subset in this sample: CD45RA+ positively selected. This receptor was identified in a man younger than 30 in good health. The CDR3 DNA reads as TGTGCCACCAGGGCGGACAGGGGCCCGTATAGCAATCAGCCCCAGCATTTT. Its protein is CATRADRGPYSNQPQHF.